This TCR delta chain is from a study of Vδ1+ human thymocytes. Study observations and caveats: The authors advised highly purified populations and single-cell validation. Thymic TRG and TRD repertoires appeared highly polyclonal, with Gaussian CDR3 length distributions. Unlike peripheral blood Vdelta1+ controls, thymic delta-chain sequences included roughly 18% Vdelta2 and few Vdelta3.

The template was reverse-transcribed extracted RNA. CDR3 amplicons came from multiplex PCR with pooled V-gene forward and constant-region reverse primers. TCRdb re-called the multiplex PCR reads via CATT. The sample lists 80,000 or so delta-chain clones; about 38% were seen once. The CDR3 extends over 24 amino acids. J gave up 0 bases and V 0 bases, and 22 bases lay outside the gene matches. In germline, CDR1 is TSWWSYY, CDR2 QGS. This clone occurred a few times. Its antigen is unidentified. Sequencing was done on a sample of Vdelta1+ gamma-delta thymocytes from the thymus. Subset in this sample: FACS-sorted CD3+ TCRalphabeta- TCRVdelta1+ TCRVdelta2- thymocytes. This TCR derives from a boy less than two years old who had congenital heart surgery. The chain is built from TRDV1 and TRDJ1, with TRDD3 matching 13 bases. CDR3 in amino acids: CALGELEDTLDWGIRSPYTDKLIF. DNA for the CDR3: TGTGCTCTTGGGGAACTAGAGGATACATTAGACTGGGGGATACGATCGCCGTACACCGATAAACTCATCTTT.